This record concerns one TCR beta chain sequence. Its antigen remains unidentified. No quality values exist for individual bases; no much larger clone is one base distant. The sample originates from a study of cytomegalovirus exposure and HLA in healthy donors (dated 2017 in TCRdb). General notes on the study: In an earlier analysis of approximately 500 of the donors, about 270 Gb of sequence data and approximately 120 million unique TCR beta sequences from 150 million to 200 million T cells were reported. A handful of DR-DQ haplotypes were handled as single units for association and clustering because linkage in the cohort was strong. HLA typing covered class I and class II loci at four-digit resolution. The genetic ancestry cluster associated with self-reported Caucasian donors included 80% to 90% of the approximately 410 genotyped donors. In addition to the first cohort of 500 to 850 subjects, a separate validation cohort of 100 to 150 different subjects was used. The study aimed to test whether cataloging public T cell receptors could reveal signatures of past pathogen exposure. The T cell repertoires of about 700 subjects were profiled by immunosequencing and related to cytomegalovirus serostatus. About 280 gigabases of sequencing data and 91 million or so unique TCR sequences made up an early release that covered fewer than 650 HLA-typed donors. In an earlier analysis of over 550 of the donors, high-throughput TCR beta sequencing was used to judge whether each TCR beta V gene segment behaved as functional or pseudogenic. The study combined high-throughput TCR immunosequencing, statistical association of individual TCRs with disease status, and machine learning to predict cytomegalovirus infection status. Donor age, sex, ethnicity and CMV serostatus were collected together with the repertoire data. The number of donors typed differed by locus, with roughly 629-640 for A, B, C, DRB1 and DQB1, about 500 for DQA1, 600 to 610 for DPA1, and some 440 for DPB1. Among 398 genotyped donors of the cohort, an average of about 240,000 unique TCR beta nucleotide sequences were sequenced per donor, roughly 20% of them non-productive. All discovery cohort repertoires had been generated on a single sequencing platform. A later analysis re-examined previously published TCR beta repertoires from hundreds of donors and added high-resolution HLA genotyping to investigate patterns of TCR occurrence. Rather than drawing on any new phenotypic data, the later analysis identified candidate immune exposures from TCR beta sequences and the way those sequences occurred across donors. In a later genetic analysis, genome-wide SNP genotypes for about 65% of the roughly 700 donors were used, and that subset was treated as a discovery cohort.

Taken from cysteine to phenylalanine, the CDR3 has 15 residues. Just CDR3 DNA is preserved here, 45 bases in frame from base 1. Trimming takes 3 bases from V and 6 bases from J, and the germline ends sit 16 bases apart. The germline V gene supplies CDR1 SGHRS and CDR2 YFSETQ. The cohort was made up of around 720 healthy bone marrow donors. At the time of sampling, all cohort members were nominally healthy, though unrecorded immune exposures were likely present. The donor tested CMV seronegative and was one of the 352 seronegative cohort members. A peripheral blood sample was collected from each donor, and TCR beta sequencing was performed on peripheral blood mononuclear cells. Genomic DNA was extracted from the blood cell samples with the Qiagen DNeasy Blood Extraction Kit. The investigation overall reported the following: Several of the top co-occurrence clusters appeared to be linked to parvovirus B19, influenza, CMV and Epstein-Barr virus, according to a later analysis. Cytomegalovirus status was reported to be diagnosed by the classifier with high specificity and sensitivity in both the original and validation cohorts. In a later analysis, HLA-associated TCR beta chains were found to be more clonally expanded and to have lower generation probabilities than equally common non-associated chains. In a later analysis, TCR association rates were found to vary across HLA loci, with the most associated TCRs seen for DRB1 alleles and the fewest for HLA-C alleles. Strong co-occurrence of HLA alleles, especially DR and DQ, made assigning TCR associations to individual alleles difficult. Most CMV-associated TCR beta chains appeared to be HLA-restricted in a later analysis, and the HLA associations seemed to be driven largely by CMV exposure. An association between a missense DCLRE1C variant and V-gene and J-gene trimming of TCR beta chains was found in a later genetic analysis and replicated in an independent cohort. In the study, some 180 TCR beta chains were listed as associated with cytomegalovirus. The authors suggested that the approach could potentially be generalized to other disease states and immunological phenotypes. A later analysis associated 16,951 TCR beta sequences with specific HLA alleles at a false discovery rate of 0.05. A few of the identified cytomegalovirus-associated TCR beta chains were confirmed in vitro to be specific for cytomegalovirus antigens. The only immune exposure information available for the cohort was CMV serostatus. A cluster of highly shared sequence variants was judged likely to represent a technical artifact of the sequencing pipeline. The 87-base-pair reads could not distinguish some IMGT-functional V segments, including TRBV6-2 and TRBV6-3, so those segments were excluded. According to a later genetic analysis, donors in an Asian-associated ancestry cluster had fewer N-insertions in productive TCRs than the approximately 630-donor mean. Linkage disequilibrium might explain the correlated functional status among segregating V segments, but an unknown experimental factor could not be excluded. Because HLA typing was unavailable for some donors at each locus, only the typed subset was used in association tests. While some public TCRs were present in many individuals, most TCR sequences turned up only very rarely across donors. The presence/absence analyses assumed that sequencing depth was roughly uniform across donors, and that assumption may not be true. In an earlier analysis of a few hundred of the donors, most TCR beta V segments were observed in productive rearrangements about 87% or about 30% of the time, broadly matching IMGT annotations. A further reported finding was that TCR beta sequences accurately predicted the HLA-A and HLA-B alleles for most subjects in the first cohort. Because counts were too low, about 18 rarely observed V segments, including chromosome 9 orphons, were excluded from the earlier analysis of a few hundred of the donors. In this cohort, only TCR beta chains were sequenced, and detectable features were limited by the absence of alpha or paired-chain data.

Libraries came from the immunoSEQ multiplex PCR assay. For the multiplex PCR, a mixture combining 60 forward primers for TCR Vbeta segments and 13 reverse primers for TCR Jbeta segments was used. A multiplex PCR assay on genomic DNA amplified the CDR3 region of rearranged TCR beta genes. On the Illumina HiSeq System, the amplified TCR beta libraries were sequenced as 87-base-pair reads. The original pipeline was this. A later analysis tallied roughly 80 million unique TCR beta chains across the 650 to 750 repertoires, and around 9.9 million of those chains were shared by two or more donors. A nearest-neighbor algorithm error-corrected the raw reads and collapsed the reads into unique sequences, merging closely related sequences to remove PCR and sequencing errors. Alignment of CDR3 sequences to IMGT reference sequences was used to assign V, D and J gene segments. For a sequence to be retained, at least a six-nucleotide match to both a V gene segment and a J gene segment was required. A rearrangement was called productive if the CDR3 had no stop codons and remained in frame with V and J, and every other rearrangement was called non-productive. Following IMGT convention, CDR3 was defined as the stretch from the second conserved V-encoded cysteine up to the conserved J-encoded phenylalanine. Sequences without an unambiguous match to a single V gene segment were excluded from the earlier analysis of approximately 600 of the donors. An earlier analysis of under 750 of the donors called V segments functional above 56.7% productive rearrangements and segregating when the between-donor standard deviation exceeded 5%. A statistical classification framework was built for diagnosing cytomegalovirus status from the catalog of TCR beta chain sequences. A later analysis assigned V and J genes by comparing TCR nucleotide sequences with IMGT/GENE-DB human TR gene sequences. In a later analysis, CDR3 sequences and most-parsimonious VDJ recombination scenarios were assigned using the TCRdist pipeline. In a later analysis, each TCR beta chain was defined by its CDR3 amino acid sequence together with its V-gene family, and reads without a unique V-gene family were excluded. As a way to deal with suspected cross-contamination and a sequencing artifact, a later analysis dropped over 550 nucleotide sequences that were highly shared and had low generation probability. In a later analysis, a clonal expansion index was calculated for each public chain from normalized within-repertoire ranks of inferred template counts. In a later analysis, generation probabilities were computed using a VDJ recombination model fitted to out-of-frame rearrangements, and the results were checked against IGoR. A later analysis scored TCR-TCR, TCR-HLA and TCR-CMV co-occurrence with hypergeometric tests, applying a repertoire-size bias correction to TCR pairs. False discovery rates were estimated in a later analysis by permuting HLA or CMV assignments 20 times. In a later analysis, co-occurring TCRs were grouped with DBSCAN, and TCRdist sequence similarity was added when clustering was performed within HLA-allele-positive subsets. Repertoires with fewer than 30,000 or more than 120,000 public chains were left out of co-occurrence clustering, as were about 5 repertoires with anomalous nucleotide sharing. TCRdb limited this immuneACCESS table to in-frame rearrangements with V and J called. A share of clones is missing; checked studies link under half to unresolved V genes, and the rest is unexplained. The V and J calls and clone size come from that table; D and trimming were worked out from the DNA. This sample is represented by under 200,000 clones; approximately 75% of them were singletons. The ten largest account for about 1.9% of the sample.

This TCR derives from a woman in her late teens or twenties in good health and CMV-seronegative. The sequenced sample was PBMCs. The V and J genes are TRBV5-1 and TRBJ2-1; no D gene is confidently identified. Here is the DNA: TGCGCCAGCAGCTCGAACCTAGTGTCGCGCAATGAGCAGTTCTTC. Its protein reads: CASSSNLVSRNEQFF.